This T cell receptor beta chain was obtained from a study of blood T cell repertoires in COVID-19. Overall study context: Acute and convalescent COVID-19 specimens originated in the United States, Italy and Spain. Sources were T cells, B-cell-depleted T cells, or PBMCs; the material itself was cDNA or gDNA.

Study processing details: Cell counts per sample came from amplifying reference gene primers. Sequenced by immunoSEQ multiplex PCR; TCRdb stores in-frame clones only, minus some. V and J calls and clone size are as listed in that table; D and trimming were resolved from the DNA. The sample holds 200,000 or so clones, approximately 84% seen once. There are 14 residues in the CDR3. V lost 4 bases and J 5 bases, leaving 13 bases between the germline ends. CDR1 SGHRS and CDR2 YFSETQ come from the germline V gene. Source material: peripheral blood. This chain links TRBV5-1 with TRBJ2-1; D uncertain. The TCR sequence derives from a man aged 35 to 55 with active or convalescent COVID-19. This CDR3 reads CASSGGVPNNEQFF. CDR3 bases: TGCGCCAGCAGCGGCGGCGTCCCAAACAATGAGCAGTTCTTC. Full variable domain (rest looked up from reference TRBV5-1 and TRBJ2-1): KAGVTQTPRYLIKTRGQQVTLSCSPISGHRSVSWYQQTPGQGLQFLFEYFSETQRNKGNFPGRFSGRQFSNSRSEMNVSTLELGDSALYLCASSGGVPNNEQFFGPGTRLTVL.